The present T cell receptor (beta chain) was sequenced within a study of shared clonotypes between healthy human individuals. Overall study findings and caveats: Incomplete sequencing of sorted subsets was indicated by rarefaction despite large depth.

CD45RO-negative, CCR7-positively selected cells formed the naive CD8 fraction, excluding terminally differentiated effector memory CD45RA+ cells. At the deep level, the assay was run. Method: immunoSEQ multiplex PCR; TCRdb's copy keeps in-frame clones and lacks some. Here the sample spans under 850,000 clones, 80% to 95% being singletons. For this clone: Its antigen is still unknown.

Germline lookup yields CDR1 ENHRY and CDR2 SYGVKD. This CDR3 spans 16 amino acids. The V end was cut by 3 bases, the J end by 3 bases, with 18 bases between. This TCR came from a young man in good health. Sequenced material: naive CD8+ T cells sorted from blood. The chain combines TRBV10-3 with TRBJ2-7; TRBD2 might be the D (6 bases). DNA for the CDR3: TGTGCCATCAGTGAAACCCGGGACTCCGCCTTCTACGAGCAGTACTTC. Amino acids: CAISETRDSAFYEQYF.